The rows below give T cell receptor beta chains drawn from one sample of a study of blood T cell repertoires in COVID-19. The assay was immunoSEQ multiplex PCR, and TCRdb's table has in-frame clones only and misses some. The table lists some 140,000 clones, around 80% of them singletons. The sample was peripheral blood. Source of these receptors: a man older than 75 with acute or convalescent COVID-19. Each CDR3 is given with its conserved first and last residue. The D gene is left open where the match is weak. Where a row states a size, it is once, few, many or the class of an expanded clone; other rows omit it.

j_gene	abundance	v_gene	d_gene	CDR3nt	CDR3aa
TRBJ2-1	.	TRBV10-3	TRBD2	TGTGCCATCAGTGAGGTCTCGGGACTAGCTATTACCTACAATGAGCAGTTCTTC	CAISEVSGLAITYNEQFF
TRBJ1-5	.	TRBV12-5	TRBD1	TGTGCTAGTGGTCCAGGGACAGACGATCAGCCCCAGCATTTT	CASGPGTDDQPQHF
TRBJ2-2	once	TRBV7-2	.	TGTGCCAGCAGACCTAACCTGAACACCGGGGAGCTGTTTTTT	CASRPNLNTGELFF
TRBJ1-6	.	TRBV3-1/TRBV3-2	.	TGTGCCAGCAGCCCCCAAGTGAGGAATTCACCCCTCCACTTT	CASSPQVRNSPLHF
TRBJ1-1	.	TRBV5-1	TRBD1	TGCGCCAGCGGAACAGGGGATTGGAACACTGAAGCTTTCTTT	CASGTGDWNTEAFF
TRBJ2-3	.	TRBV7-2	TRBD1	TGTGCCAGCAGCCCCGGGACAGGGAGCACAGATACGCAGTATTTT	CASSPGTGSTDTQYF
TRBJ2-3	.	TRBV5-1	.	TGCGCCAGCAGCCCAGACAGAGATACGCAGTATTTT	CASSPDRDTQYF
TRBJ1-4	.	TRBV7-9	TRBD1	TGTGCCAGCAGCCCCGACAGGGGGACTAATGAAAAACTGTTTTTT	CASSPDRGTNEKLFF
TRBJ2-7	many	TRBV5-6	.	TGTGCCAGCTCCCTTGTCAGGGTCCACGAGCAGTACTTC	CASSLVRVHEQYF
TRBJ2-3	.	TRBV11-2	TRBD2	TGTGCCAGCAGCAATTCCTGGCTAGCGGGGGACGCAGATACGCAGTATTTT	CASSNSWLAGDADTQYF
TRBJ1-4	.	TRBV28	TRBD1	TGTGCCAGCACCTCGTCGACAGGGGGGGTTGCAACTAATGAAAAACTGTTTTTT	CASTSSTGGVATNEKLFF
TRBJ2-3	once	TRBV28	.	TGTGCCAGCAGTTTAAATTCGGACAGCTCAGATACGCAGTATTTT	CASSLNSDSSDTQYF
TRBJ2-1	.	TRBV5-4	.	TGTGCCAGCAGCCTGCGAGGGGGAGGGAGCTCCTACAATGAGCAGTTCTTC	CASSLRGGGSSYNEQFF
TRBJ2-3	.	TRBV19	.	TGTGCCAGTAGTAACAGCTTCGAAGATACGCAGTATTTT	CASSNSFEDTQYF
TRBJ2-7	.	TRBV28	.	TGTGCCAGCAGTTTCCATTTAGCGGTTTTGACCTACGAGCAGTACTTC	CASSFHLAVLTYEQYF
TRBJ1-3	.	TRBV6-5	TRBD1	TGTGCCAGCAGGCCGGGGACAGCTGGAAACACCATATATTTT	CASRPGTAGNTIYF
TRBJ2-2	.	TRBV7-3	TRBD2	TGTGCCAGCAGCCCTGGGGGGGTGAACACCGGGGAGCTGTTTTTT	CASSPGGVNTGELFF
TRBJ1-2	.	TRBV6-5	.	TGTGCCAGCAGTTATACCGCGGTACGGGGGGACTATGGCTACACCTTC	CASSYTAVRGDYGYTF
TRBJ2-7	.	TRBV6-5	TRBD2	TGTGCCAGCAGTTACGGTAAGGGAGGGGACGAGCAGTACTTC	CASSYGKGGDEQYF
TRBJ1-1	.	TRBV5-1	.	TGCGCCAGCAGCTCTAGCTCAGGGGTTATGAACACTGAAGCTTTCTTT	CASSSSSGVMNTEAFF
TRBJ1-4	.	TRBV2	TRBD1	TGTGCCAGCAGTTGGGGCAGGGGGTCTAATGAAAAACTGTTTTTT	CASSWGRGSNEKLFF
TRBJ2-4	.	TRBV7-2	.	TGTGCCAGCAGCTTGACAGAAAACATTCAGTACTTC	CASSLTENIQYF
TRBJ1-5	.	TRBV10-3	.	TGTGCCATCAGTGAGTCTGCAGGCCCCCAGCATTTT	CAISESAGPQHF
TRBJ2-5	many	TRBV7-9	TRBD2	TGTGCCAGCAGCTTCGGGGGGGGGACCCAGTACTTC	CASSFGGGTQYF
TRBJ2-2	few	TRBV14	TRBD2	TGTGCCAGCAGCCGGTCGACTAGCGTGGCTGGGGAGCTGTTTTTT	CASSRSTSVAGELFF
TRBJ2-7	once	TRBV2	TRBD1	TGTGCCAGTACCGGGACAGGGGGTCCTTACGAGCAGTACTTC	CASTGTGGPYEQYF
TRBJ1-5	.	TRBV5-1	.	TGCGCCAGCAGCTTGGGGACGGGGGGCAATCAGCCCCAGCATTTT	CASSLGTGGNQPQHF
TRBJ2-2	.	TRBV5-1	.	TGCGCCAGCAGCTATATTCCCGGGTCTACATTTTCCGGGGAGCTGTTTTTT	CASSYIPGSTFSGELFF
TRBJ2-2	.	TRBV5-8	.	TGTGCCAGCAGCTTGTTCGCAGGCACTTCGACCGGGGAGCTGTTTTTT	CASSLFAGTSTGELFF
TRBJ1-2	.	TRBV19	.	TGTGCCAGTAGTTCCTCCCGCGGGGGCTACACCTTC	CASSSSRGGYTF